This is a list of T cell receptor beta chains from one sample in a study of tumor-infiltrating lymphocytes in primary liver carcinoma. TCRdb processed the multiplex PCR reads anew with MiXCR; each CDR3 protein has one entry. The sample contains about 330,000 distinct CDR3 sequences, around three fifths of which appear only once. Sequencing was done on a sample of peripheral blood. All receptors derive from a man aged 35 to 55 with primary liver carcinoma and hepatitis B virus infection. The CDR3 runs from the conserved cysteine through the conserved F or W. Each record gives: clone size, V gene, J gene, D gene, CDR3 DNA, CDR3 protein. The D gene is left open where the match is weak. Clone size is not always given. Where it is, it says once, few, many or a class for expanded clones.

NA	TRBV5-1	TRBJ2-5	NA	TGCGCCAGCAGCTTGGGATCCCGGGGAGCAGAGACCCAGTACTTC	CASSLGSRGAETQYF
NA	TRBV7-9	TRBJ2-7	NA	TGTGCCAGCAGTGTGACAGTTTCGGGCGAGCAGTACTTC	CASSVTVSGEQYF
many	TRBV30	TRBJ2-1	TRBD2	TGTGCCTGGAGGGGGTTCGAGAATAGCGGGAAGGCTGAGCAGTTCTTC	CAWRGFENSGKAEQFF
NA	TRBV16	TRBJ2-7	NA	TGTGCCAGCAGCCAATCAGTAGCGTCCTACGAGCAGTACTTC	CASSQSVASYEQYF
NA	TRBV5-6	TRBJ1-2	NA	TGTGCCAGCAGCTCACCTCATCGTGACAGGATCTATGGCTACACCTTC	CASSSPHRDRIYGYTF
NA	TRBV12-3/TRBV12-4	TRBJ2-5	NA	TGTGTCAGTAGTATCCCAATGTACCAAGAGACCCAGTACTTC	CVSSIPMYQETQYF
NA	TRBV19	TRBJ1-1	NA	TGTGCCAGTAGTGTCGACATGCGGAACACTGAAGCTTTCTTT	CASSVDMRNTEAFF
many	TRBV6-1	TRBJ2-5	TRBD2	TGTGCCATCACTCGGGGGGAGCAAGAGACCCAGTACTTC	CAITRGEQETQYF
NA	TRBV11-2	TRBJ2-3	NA	TGTGCCAGCAGCCCCGAAGCAGGGATTATCACAGATACACAGTATTTT	CASSPEAGIITDTQYF
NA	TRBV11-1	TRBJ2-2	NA	TGTGCAAGCAGCAGGACCGGGACTTTCCTTAACACCGGGGAGCTGGTTTTT	CASSRTGTFLNTGELVF
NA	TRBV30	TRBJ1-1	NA	TGTGCCTTAACCGGGAGGGACACTGAAGCTGTCTTT	CALTGRDTEAVF
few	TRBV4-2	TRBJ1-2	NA	TGTGCCAGCAGCCAAGAAATAAGGGGTGGCTACACCTTC	CASSQEIRGGYTF
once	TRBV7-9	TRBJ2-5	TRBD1	TGTGCCAGCAGCTTCCGGGACAGGGGTTGCCAAGAGACCCAGTACTTC	CASSFRDRGCQETQYF
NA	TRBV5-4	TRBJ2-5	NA	TGTGCCAGCAGCTTGAGTGTCGAAGAGACCCAGTACTTC	CASSLSVEETQYF
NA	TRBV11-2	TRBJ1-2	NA	TGTGCCAGCAGCTTAGGGATCTATGGCTACACCTTC	CASSLGIYGYTF
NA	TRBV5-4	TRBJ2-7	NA	TGTGCCAGCACCTTGGAAGGGGTGGGCAACGAGCAGTACTTC	CASTLEGVGNEQYF
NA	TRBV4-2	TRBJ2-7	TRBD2	TGTATCAGCAGCCAAGTGTTTGGGACTAGCGGGACCTACGAGCAGTACTTC	CISSQVFGTSGTYEQYF
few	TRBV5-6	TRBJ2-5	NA	TGTGCCAGCAGCTTGGCAGTCGCGGAGACCCAGTACTTC	CASSLAVAETQYF
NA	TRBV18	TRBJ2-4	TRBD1	TGTGCCAGCTCACCCAGAGGGACAGGGGAGATTGGGATTCAGTACTTC	CASSPRGTGEIGIQYF
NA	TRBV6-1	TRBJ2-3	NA	TGTGCCAGCAGTTCCCGGAGCCCCAATCAGCCCCAGTATTTT	CASSSRSPNQPQYF
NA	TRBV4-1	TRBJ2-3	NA	TGCGCCAGCAGCCCCAAATACCGGGAGATAACAGATACGCAGTATTTT	CASSPKYREITDTQYF
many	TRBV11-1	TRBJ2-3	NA	TGTGCCAGCACCCTCGGGCGGGGAGCTAGCACAGATACGCAGTATTTT	CASTLGRGASTDTQYF
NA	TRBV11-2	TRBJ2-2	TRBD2	TGTGCCAGCAGCTTACAGCCTAGCGGAGTCACCGTGGAGCTGTTTTTT	CASSLQPSGVTVELFF
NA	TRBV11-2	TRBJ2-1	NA	TGTGCCAGCAGCTTAGACGAGACAGCATGTCTTGAGCAGATCTTC	CASSLDETACLEQIF
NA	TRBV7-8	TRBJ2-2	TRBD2	TGTGCCAGCAGGCCAACTAGCGGGGAGAACACCGGGGAGCTGTTTTTT	CASRPTSGENTGELFF
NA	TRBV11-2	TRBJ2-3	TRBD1	TGTGCCAGCAGAACAGGGGTGGGTCGCGAAAGCACAGATACGCAGTATTTT	CASRTGVGRESTDTQYF
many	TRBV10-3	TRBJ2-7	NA	TGTGCCATCAGTGAGTCACAACTCTACGAGCAGTACTTC	CAISESQLYEQYF
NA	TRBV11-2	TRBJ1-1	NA	TGTGCCAGCAGCTCGCATCGAGGGGAAACTGAAGTGTTCTTT	CASSSHRGETEVFF
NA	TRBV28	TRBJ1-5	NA	TGTGCCAGCAGTCCGCGGGGCACCCCCCTCCAGCCCCAGCATTTT	CASSPRGTPLQPQHF
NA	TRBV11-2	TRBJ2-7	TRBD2	TGTGCCAGCAGCCCAGAGACTAGCTGGAGATACGAGCAGTACTTC	CASSPETSWRYEQYF
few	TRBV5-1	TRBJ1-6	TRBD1	TGCGCCAGCAGACCGGGACAGGGGGATTCACCCCTCCACTTT	CASRPGQGDSPLHF
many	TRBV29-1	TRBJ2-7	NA	TGCAGCGTCATCTTGGGAGAGCAGTACTTC	CSVILGEQYF
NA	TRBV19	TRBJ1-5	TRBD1	TGTGCCAGTAACCCCGACAGGGCAGACCAGCCCCAGCATTTT	CASNPDRADQPQHF
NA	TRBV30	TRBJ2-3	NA	TGTGCCTGGAATGATGGGAGAGATACGCAGTATTTT	CAWNDGRDTQYF
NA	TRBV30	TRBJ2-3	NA	TGTGCCTGGAGTGATGGGAGAGATACGCAGTATTTT	CAWSDGRDTQYF